This T cell receptor (beta chain) appears in the sequencing data of a study of human T cells and chemical hapten exposure. Overall study: TCR yield per sample varied, mainly due to pooled library volumes.

The CDR3 is made up of 17 amino acids. A word on this clonotype: A read error may produce the germline difference seen at one junction end.

Per the original data handling: Samples had a median of around 100,000 TCRs, ranging about 20,000 to 750,000. MiXCR was run by TCRdb on the RACE reads, yielding one entry per CDR3 protein. TCRdb's processing, not the study's, gives the V and J calls here. The sample holds approximately 92,000 distinct CDR3 sequences; about an eighth are singletons and the top ten take around 3%. Time point: patch test 2, 6 weeks after DPC sensitization. Indicated treatment: therapeutic diphenylcyclopropenone sensitization with weekly scalp DPC. The sequencing used whole blood, collected in connection with sensitization to the hapten diphenylcyclopropenone (DPC). The V call is TRBV12-3 or TRBV12-4, the J call TRBJ2-3, with a possible D match to TRBD1 (7 bases). The TCR comes from a woman between 40 and 55 years old with alopecia areata. Some clones in this sample may be carry-over from other donors' samples. In DNA form, the CDR3 reads TGTGCCAGCAGTTTAGGAGGCGGCCAGGGGGGCACAGATATGCAGTATTTT. Translating it yields CASSLGGGQGGTDMQYF.